This TCR beta chain was retrieved from a study of regulatory T cells in long-lasting Graves disease. Researchers made TCR beta libraries by using iRepertoire HTBI primers and running Arm-PCR on CDR3 regions. TCRdb called the multiplex PCR reads again in MiXCR, with one record for every CDR3 protein. This table holds around 460,000 distinct CDR3 sequences, approximately 22% found once. The V and J ends lost 6 bases and 4 bases, in that order; junction bases with no gene match: 8. Germline CDR1 is MNHEY and CDR2 is SVGEGT. The CDR3 totals 14 residues. This clonotype was observed a few times. As to time point: persistent/refractory GD, antithyroid drugs over 5 years with positive TRAb. PBMCs provided the RNA from which the TCR library was made.

The TCR originated in a female donor with Graves disease. This rearrangement joins TRBV6-2 or TRBV6-3 to TRBJ2-7; 8 bases are a match to TRBD1. Sample: peripheral blood mononuclear cells (PBMCs), taken when the disease was refractory, from a patient treated with antithyroid drugs. The CDR3 DNA is TGTGCCAGCAGCGTGGACAGGGCCACTTACGAGCAGTACTTC. Encoded protein: CASSVDRATYEQYF.